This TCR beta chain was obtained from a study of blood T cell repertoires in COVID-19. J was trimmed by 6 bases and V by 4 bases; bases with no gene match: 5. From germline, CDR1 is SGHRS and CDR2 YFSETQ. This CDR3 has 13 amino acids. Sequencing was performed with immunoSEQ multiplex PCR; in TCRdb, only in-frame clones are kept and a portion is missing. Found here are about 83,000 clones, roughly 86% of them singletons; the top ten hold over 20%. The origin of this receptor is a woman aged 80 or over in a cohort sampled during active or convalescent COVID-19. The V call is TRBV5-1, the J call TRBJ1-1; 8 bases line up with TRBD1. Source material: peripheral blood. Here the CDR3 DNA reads TGCGCCAGCAGCGACCCGGGACAGGCTGAAGCTTTCTTT. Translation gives CASSDPGQAEAFF.